The text below deals with one TCR beta chain. Antigen unknown. The data stem from a study of regulatory and conventional T cells in RAG deficiency. Study-level points and caveats: In Omenn syndrome, Treg and Tconv repertoires overlapped >75%. Sorted Omenn CD25-high CD127-low cells may not be bona fide Tregs.

Produced via immunoSEQ multiplex PCR; TCRdb's table is partial and in-frame only. The sample holds 34,000 or so clones; about 75% are singletons and the top ten take around 3.4%. Trimming pared 2 bases from V and 8 bases from J, leaving 13 bases between. The CDR3 spans 13 residues. The V gene's germline CDR1 is SGHNT and CDR2 YYREEE (reference sequence). Blood CD4+ CD25-low CD127-high conventional T cells supplied the genomic DNA template. This sample was shared with a second study, whose subject was regulatory T cells. From that second work: The primer mix had 52 TRBV and 13 TRBJ primers.

The sequencing input was CD4+ effector T cells sorted from blood. This rearrangement joins TRBV5-4 to TRBJ1-2, with D hard to call. This clonotype originated in a human donor in good health. CDR3 sequence (DNA): TGTGCCAGCAGCTTCCGGGGAGGGATGGGCTACACCTTC. Its translation: CASSFRGGMGYTF.